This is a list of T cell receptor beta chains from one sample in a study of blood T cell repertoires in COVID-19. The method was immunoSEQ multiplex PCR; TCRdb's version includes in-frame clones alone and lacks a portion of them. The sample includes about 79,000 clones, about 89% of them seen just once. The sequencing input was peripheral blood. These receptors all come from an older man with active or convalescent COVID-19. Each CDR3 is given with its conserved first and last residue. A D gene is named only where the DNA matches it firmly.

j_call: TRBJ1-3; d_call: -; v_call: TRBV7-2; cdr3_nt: TGTGCCAGCAGCCCGAATTCAGGGGTACCGGCTGGAAACACCATATATTTT; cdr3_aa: CASSPNSGVPAGNTIYF
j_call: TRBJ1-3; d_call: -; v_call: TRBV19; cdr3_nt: TGTGCCTCCAGAAGACTAAGCTCTGGAAACACCATATATTTT; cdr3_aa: CASRRLSSGNTIYF
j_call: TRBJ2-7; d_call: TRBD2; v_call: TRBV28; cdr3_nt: TGTGCCAGCAGTCCGCCTATGCGGGAGGTCCCCTACGAGCAGTACTTC; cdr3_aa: CASSPPMREVPYEQYF
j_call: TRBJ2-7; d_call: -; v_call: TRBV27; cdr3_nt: TGTGCCAGCAGTTGGTCGGGGAGCTACGAGCAGTACTTC; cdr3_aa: CASSWSGSYEQYF
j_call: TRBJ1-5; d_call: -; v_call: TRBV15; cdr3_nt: TGTGCCACCAGCAGGGGACATGCTGGGCAGCCCCAGCATTTT; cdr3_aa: CATSRGHAGQPQHF
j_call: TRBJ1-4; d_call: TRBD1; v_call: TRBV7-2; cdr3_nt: TGTGCCAGCAGCCCTCGACAGGGGGCTGATGAAAAACTGTTTTTT; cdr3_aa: CASSPRQGADEKLFF
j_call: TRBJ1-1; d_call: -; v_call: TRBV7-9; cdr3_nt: TGTGCCAGCAGCTTAGGGCAGGTGAACACTGAAGCTTTCTTT; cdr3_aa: CASSLGQVNTEAFF
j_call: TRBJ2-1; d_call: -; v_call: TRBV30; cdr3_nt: TGTGCCTGGACGACGGGGGATGAGCAGTTCTTC; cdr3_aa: CAWTTGDEQFF
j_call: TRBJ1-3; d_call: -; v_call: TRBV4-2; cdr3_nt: TGTGCCAGCAGCCAAGGAGTAGACACCATATATTTT; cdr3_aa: CASSQGVDTIYF
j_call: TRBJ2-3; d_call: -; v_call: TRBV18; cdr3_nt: TGTGCCAGCTCCCCGCTCCGGGACACAGATACGCAGTATTTT; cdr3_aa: CASSPLRDTDTQYF
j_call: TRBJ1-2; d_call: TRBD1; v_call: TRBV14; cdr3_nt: TGTGCCAGCAGCCAAGACCCCGGACAGGGGACGTATGGCTACACCTTC; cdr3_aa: CASSQDPGQGTYGYTF